The present entry profiles one T cell receptor (beta chain) with its context. Its antigen is currently not known. The record has no base qualities; no much larger clone is one base away. TCRbeta CDR3 regions were amplified from genomic DNA using the immunoSEQ Assay, a bias-controlled multiplex PCR. In the paper's pipeline: Nucleated cell counts per sample were estimated from amplification of reference gene primers within the assay. To quantify the absolute abundance of each unique TCRbeta CDR3 rearrangement, sequence reads were collapsed and filtered. For each sample, productive Simpson clonality was calculated as the square root of Simpson's diversity index across productive rearrangements. Not all clones reach the TCRdb copy of this immuneACCESS table, which keeps in-frame sequences only. Checked studies attribute under half of the gap to unresolved V genes and leave the rest unexplained. V and J calls and clone size come straight from that table; D and trimming were deduced from the DNA. The sample table shows about 180,000 clones, and approximately 85% are seen once. Clones ranked in the top ten supply 3.3% of the sample.

This record comes from a study of blood T cell repertoires in COVID-19 (dated by TCRdb to 2018 to 2021). Turning to the overall study: Collaborator samples came from the United States, Italy and Spain and covered acute and convalescent phases of COVID-19. The repertoires were released in a freely available public database meant as a resource for research on the immune response to SARS-CoV-2. The prospective study material was composed of cDNA or gDNA derived from T cells, B-cell-depleted T cells, or PBMCs. The sample metadata nearly always contained a de-identified subject ID, COVID-19 status, age in years and sex. Subjects who had been exposed to COVID-19, were actively infected with it, or had recovered from it provided the deeply sampled blood TCRbeta repertoires that made up the dataset. The samples were drawn from the first 160 participants of the ongoing ImmuneRACE study and from 1,254 subjects provided by 6 global collaborators. Where HLA class I and class II types were available, the types were taken from metadata supplied by the sample provider, not from assay-based typing. Results the study describes overall, beyond this receptor: Clinical and demographic metadata were provided uncurated, with the amount varying by source and participant.

Whole blood was collected in K2EDTA tubes by collaborating institutions according to the institutions' own protocols. For TCRbeta analysis, collaborator samples were shipped as frozen whole blood, as isolated PBMCs, or as DNA extracted from either sample type. What was sequenced was peripheral blood. The receptor was isolated from a man aged 60-69 years with acute or convalescent COVID-19.

The sequence in DNA is TGTGCCAGCAGCTCAAGAACGGCCGGGGAGCTGTTTTTT. This is translated as CASSSRTAGELFF. The chain is assembled from TRBV7-2 and TRBJ2-2, with no D gene named confidently. The CDR3 runs 13 amino acids, cysteine and phenylalanine included. Only the CDR3 portion is preserved as DNA: 39 bases, with reading frame beginning at the first base. Trimming costs V 4 bases and J 6 bases, and their ends lie 9 bases apart. CDR1 and CDR2, per the germline V gene, are SGHTA and FQGNSA.